These 12 T cell receptor beta chains were all obtained from the same sample, sequenced in a study of shared clonotypes between healthy human individuals (dated by TCRdb to about 2020). The library was produced with the immunoSEQ multiplex PCR assay. The clones in this table, taken by TCRdb from immuneACCESS, are in-frame only. Not every clone is retained; where verified, under half of the shortfall comes from an unresolved V gene, and the cause of the rest is unknown. The table for this sample lists about 1.1 million clones; about 84% of them were counted only once. The top ten hold approximately 0.5% of the sample. Sequencing input: memory CD4+ T cells from PBMCs. The sample's cell subset or site label, in plain terms: CD45RA-negative fraction. The receptors were gathered from a man younger than 30 in good health. Some clones in this sample may be carry-over from other donors' samples.

The chain is built from TRBV11-2 and TRBJ2-2, with 7 positions matching TRBD2. With V trimmed by 4 bases and J by 8 bases, 7 bases remained unmatched. Germline loops: CDR1 SGHAT, CDR2 FQNNGV. The CDR3 loop spans 14 amino acids. CDR3 residues: CASSSRRENGELFF. The CDR3 nucleotides are TGTGCCAGCAGCTCGCGGCGGGAGAATGGGGAGCTGTTTTTT.

V gene TRBV29-1 combines with J gene TRBJ2-1; TRBD2 matches 9 bases. The germline V gene encodes CDR1 SQVTM and CDR2 ANQGSEA. V lost 6 bases and J lost 15; bases outside the gene matches: 12. CDR3 length equals 12 residues. Written as DNA, the CDR3 is TGCAGCGTGGGACTAGCAGGGCTCTCGGGGTTCTTC. It is translated as CSVGLAGLSGFF.

The gene calls are TRBV28 and TRBJ2-7; TRBD1 agrees at 8 bases. The V gene end was trimmed by 6 bases and the J gene end by 6 bases; junction bases not matched to a gene: 10. The germline CDR1 and CDR2 sequences are MDHEN and SYDVKM. The CDR3 is 14 amino acids. The CDR3 region is CASRTQGATREQYF. CDR3 in DNA: TGTGCCAGCAGGACCCAGGGGGCGACTCGCGAGCAGTACTTC.

The CDR3 loop is CASRRAANTEAFF. CDR3 DNA: TGTGCCAGCAGGAGGGCGGCTAACACTGAAGCTTTCTTT. The chain carries TRBV2 and TRBJ1-1; no clear D. The germline V gene encodes CDR1 SNHLY and CDR2 FYNNEI. The CDR3 loop spans 13 amino acids. The germline V and J ends were trimmed by 6 bases and 2 bases, with 10 bases remaining between them.

V is TRBV9 and J is TRBJ1-5; 7 nucleotides line up with TRBD1. This CDR3 region has 17 residues. The germline CDR1 and CDR2 sequences are SGDLS and YYNGEE. V lost 0 bases to trimming and J lost 11 bases; unmatched junction nucleotides: 17. The CDR3 here is CASSVGGGGDRMDTQHF. In DNA, the CDR3 is TGTGCCAGCAGCGTAGGAGGAGGAGGGGACAGAATGGATACCCAGCATTTT.

This clone was seen only a few times. Other nucleotide sequences from this sample produce the same CDR3. V is TRBV29-1 and J is TRBJ1-2; TRBD1 aligns across 7 bases. The CDR3 consists of 11 residues. With V trimmed by 6 bases and J by 5 bases, 3 bases remained unmatched. Germline CDR1 SQVTM, CDR2 ANQGSEA. The DNA of the CDR3 is TGCAGCGTAGGACAGGATTATGGCTACACCTTC. Protein sequence: CSVGQDYGYTF.

This sequence joins TRBV11-2 and TRBJ2-2; D ambiguous. Per the germline V gene, CDR1 is SGHAT and CDR2 is FQNNGV. Trimming took off 2 bases at V and 0 bases at J, with 7 bases between the two ends. CDR3 length: 15 residues. CDR3 nucleotides: TGTGCCAGCAGCTTATTTGGTGCGAACACCGGGGAGCTGTTTTTT. It is translated as CASSLFGANTGELFF.

The V and J genes are TRBV21-1 and TRBJ2-7. TRBV21-1 is a documented pseudogene. This CDR3 has 17 amino acids. The CDR3 loop is CASSIILSGLSSYEQYF. In DNA form, the CDR3 reads TGTGCCAGCAGCATAATTTTGAGTGGGTTGAGCTCCTACGAGCAGTACTTC.

CDR3: CASSPRLAVTYNEQFF. CDR3 sequence (DNA): TGTGCCAGCAGCCCACGACTAGCGGTCACCTACAATGAGCAGTTCTTC. The V gene is TRBV11-2, the J gene TRBJ2-1; TRBD2 matches 9 bases. CDR1 and CDR2 (germline): SGHAT, FQNNGV. V gave up 5 bases and J gave up 2 bases; unmatched junction bases: 7. The CDR3 length is 16 residues.

The J gene is TRBJ2-7, the V gene TRBV28; D gene uncertain. CDR1 and CDR2 from the germline V gene are MDHEN and SYDVKM. The length of the CDR3 is 13 residues. V lost 7 bases, J lost 3 bases, and 13 bases lay in between. The CDR3 nucleotides are TGTGCCAGCACTACGGCATCGGGCTACGAGCAGTACTTC. Translation gives CASTTASGYEQYF.

This chain uses TRBV7-3 with TRBJ2-7, with 8 bases that match TRBD1. V shed 5 bases and J 3 bases; nucleotides not matched to a gene: 6. Per germline, CDR1 SGHTA and CDR2 FQGTGA. The CDR3 loop spans 14 amino acids. The CDR3 protein is CASSRGQGLYEQYF. In nucleotides, the CDR3 is TGTGCCAGCAGCCGCGGACAGGGCCTCTACGAGCAGTACTTC.

The table lists this clone with many counts. The chain links TRBV5-1 to TRBJ1-1, with D hard to call. In germline, CDR1 is SGHRS, CDR2 YFSETQ. V gave up 4 bases and J gave up 1 base, with 11 bases separating them. The CDR3 has 14 residues. In nucleotides, the CDR3 is TGCGCCAGCAGCATCCAGACGGCGAACACTGAAGCTTTCTTT. Amino acids: CASSIQTANTEAFF. Supplemented by reference TRBV5-1 and TRBJ1-1, the full variable domain reads KAGVTQTPRYLIKTRGQQVTLSCSPISGHRSVSWYQQTPGQGLQFLFEYFSETQRNKGNFPGRFSGRQFSNSRSEMNVSTLELGDSALYLCASSIQTANTEAFFGQGTRLTVV.